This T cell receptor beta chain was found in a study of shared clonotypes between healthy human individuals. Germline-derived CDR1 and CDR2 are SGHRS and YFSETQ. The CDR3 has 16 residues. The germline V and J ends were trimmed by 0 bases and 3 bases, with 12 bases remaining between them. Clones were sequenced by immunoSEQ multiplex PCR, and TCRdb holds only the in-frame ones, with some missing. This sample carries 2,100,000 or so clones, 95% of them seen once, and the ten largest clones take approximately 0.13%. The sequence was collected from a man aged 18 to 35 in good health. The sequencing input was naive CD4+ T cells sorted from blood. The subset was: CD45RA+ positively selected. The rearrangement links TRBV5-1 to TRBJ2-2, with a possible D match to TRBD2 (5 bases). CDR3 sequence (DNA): TGCGCCAGCAGCTTGGGTCCCCTGAGGGACACCGGGGAGCTGTTTTTT. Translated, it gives CASSLGPLRDTGELFF.